The table lists the clone carrying this T cell receptor (beta chain) with many counts. What it binds is not known. Time point in this sample: patch test 3, about 24 weeks after DPC sensitization. Treatment given: therapeutic diphenylcyclopropenone sensitization with weekly scalp DPC. Separate cDNA molecules received unique molecular identifiers, which the library attached to them. One entry per CDR3 protein, called by TCRdb with MiXCR from the RACE reads. Here the sample spans about 160,000 distinct CDR3 sequences, roughly 26% being singletons. The data are from a study of human T cells and chemical hapten exposure. Study overall: Chiefly female patients presented with alopecia areata, totalis or universalis. Broader study findings: Expanded TCRs created a significantly greater count of big CDR3 similarity clusters than controls did.

CDR3 length: 15 residues. CDR1 is MGHDK and CDR2 is SYGVNS in the germline V gene. Trimming pared 6 bases from V and 2 bases from J, leaving 17 bases between. The material sequenced was whole blood, taken in connection with sensitization to the hapten diphenylcyclopropenone (DPC). The J gene is TRBJ2-7, the V gene TRBV25-1, with D possibly being TRBD1 (6 bases). The receptor was isolated from a young woman with alopecia areata. Some clones in this sample may be carry-over from other donors' samples. CDR3 sequence (DNA): TGTGCCAGCAGAAAACAGGGCTCGGGCACCTACGAGCAGTACTTC. As protein: CASRKQGSGTYEQYF.